Here is one TCR beta chain with its context. The antigen is unknown. The sample is drawn from a study of shared clonotypes between healthy human individuals. Regarding the study as a whole: Only blood samples were collected, and tissue repertoires likely differ.

Healthy HIV-negative adults without recent acute infections or vaccinations served as donors. Every contributor of samples was a Caucasian grown-up residing in Nashville, Tennessee. Original data processing: Filtering differed, since immunoSEQ gave only junction sequences and no quality scores. Assay: immunoSEQ multiplex PCR; the TCRdb copy retains only in-frame clones and omits some. The D gene and trimming were derived from the DNA, and the V and J assignments and clone size from that table. Found here are approximately 940,000 clones, around 80% of them singletons; the top ten hold around 1.5%. The V gene end was trimmed by 1 base and the J gene end by 6 bases; junction bases not matched to a gene: 4. Germline V gene lookup returns CDR1 LNHDA and CDR2 SQIVND (reference sequence). This CDR3 contains 14 residues.

The sequenced material came from memory CD4+ T cells sorted from blood. Subset specified: CD45RA-negative fraction. This receptor was taken from a man in his late teens or twenties in good health. The gene calls are TRBV19 and TRBJ2-3, with TRBD2 identical over 7 bases. This chain's CDR3 is CASSIVQGGDTQYF. In DNA, the CDR3 is TGTGCCAGTAGTATAGTTCAGGGAGGGGATACGCAGTATTTT.